This T cell receptor beta chain was sequenced during a study of blood T cell repertoires in COVID-19. On the study more broadly: T cells, B-cell-depleted T cells, or PBMCs provided the cDNA or gDNA that served as material.

To note about this clone: This sample includes further DNA sequences coding for the same CDR3.

The germline V gene encodes CDR1 KGHSH and CDR2 LQKENI. Trimming took off 3 bases at V and 0 bases at J, with 15 bases between the two ends. The CDR3 consists of 16 residues. Original analysis: The assay estimated nucleated cells by amplifying reference gene primers. Only in-frame clones appear in the TCRdb table, and some are missing; sequencing was by immunoSEQ multiplex PCR. V and J calls and clone size come straight from that table; D and trimming were deduced from the DNA. The table lists some 58,000 clones, approximately 87% of them singletons. The sample consisted of peripheral blood. The chain recombines TRBV18 with TRBJ2-7, with D possibly being TRBD2 (6 bases). The receptor was isolated from a man aged 45 to 65 with acute or convalescent COVID-19. For the CDR3, the DNA is TGTGCCAGCTCACCGGCCCCCGCGGGAAGCTCCTACGAGCAGTACTTC. Protein: CASSPAPAGSSYEQYF.